The 21 T cell receptor beta chains reported below all come from one sample, sequenced in a study of early T cells in non-severe SARS-CoV-2 infection. TCRdb ran MiXCR on the 5' RACE reads and lists one entry per CDR3 protein. The sample lists approximately 66,000 distinct CDR3 sequences; around 12% were seen once. Sequences were derived from whole blood, sampled at baseline. These receptors all stem from an adult who was a healthcare worker with PCR-confirmed SARS-CoV-2 infection or an uninfected control (not recorded which). The donor label of this sample is uncertain.

V usage is TRBV27 and J usage is TRBJ1-6; 10 positions agree with TRBD1. There are 15 residues in the CDR3. J lost 7 bases, V lost 6 bases, and 6 bases had no gene match. Germline lookup yields CDR1 MNHEY and CDR2 SMNVEV (reference sequence). The CDR3 sequence: CASRLPGQGNSPLHF. The DNA of the CDR3 is TGTGCCAGCAGGTTGCCGGGACAGGGGAATTCACCCCTCCACTTT.

This chain uses TRBV7-8 with TRBJ2-1; 9 bases line up with TRBD2. The germline V gene encodes CDR1 SGHVS and CDR2 FQNEAQ. V lost 1 base, J lost 6 bases, and 7 bases stayed unmatched. This CDR3 spans 16 amino acids. Here the CDR3 DNA reads TGTGCCAGCAGCTTAGTAGGGCTAGCGGGAATCAATGAGCAGTTCTTC. This translates into CASSLVGLAGINEQFF.

This clonotype was counted ten times or more. The chain joins TRBV12-3 or TRBV12-4 to TRBJ2-3; D not resolved. The CDR3 extends over 15 amino acids. Trimming stripped 3 bases from V and 6 bases from J, with 16 bases between. The CDR3 region is CASSFPQTRPDTQYF. The CDR3 DNA reads TGTGCCAGCAGTTTCCCCCAAACCCGCCCGGATACGCAGTATTTT.

In this sample, this clonotype turned up a few times. The gene calls are TRBV20-1 and TRBJ2-1, with TRBD2 identical over 10 bases. The CDR3 is made up of 14 amino acids. CDR1 is DFQATT, CDR2 SNEGSKA, per germline (reference sequence). J was trimmed by 11 bases and V by 3 bases; bases with no gene match: 10. The CDR3 loop reads CSARAPELAGKQFF. CDR3 DNA sequence: TGCAGTGCTAGGGCCCCGGAACTAGCGGGGAAGCAGTTCTTC.

There are many counts of this clonotype. The chain carries TRBV28 and TRBJ2-1; D is uncertain. The V end was cut by 3 bases, the J end by 10 bases, with 4 bases between. Germline values: CDR1 MDHEN, CDR2 SYDVKM. The length of the CDR3 is 10 residues. CDR3 sequence: CASSFNEQFF. CDR3 nucleotides: TGTGCCAGCAGTTTTAACGAGCAGTTCTTC.

The chain combines TRBV4-2 with TRBJ2-1; TRBD1 matches at 9 bases. The V segment lost 1 base and the J segment 15 bases; nucleotides outside the gene matches: 7. From germline, CDR1 is LGHNA and CDR2 YNFKEQ. The CDR3 covers 13 residues. CDR3 residues: CASSQVLQGAGFF. In DNA, the CDR3 is TGTGCCAGCAGCCAAGTGTTACAGGGGGCCGGGTTCTTC.

This clonotype was seen at least ten times. The chain joins TRBV20-1 to TRBJ1-1, with unresolved D. Germline V gene sequence: CDR1 DFQATT, CDR2 SNEGSKA (reference sequence). The CDR3 runs to 12 residues. Trimming stripped 6 bases from V and 3 bases from J, with 11 bases between. CDR3 residues: CSASEGHTEAFF. In nucleotides, the CDR3 is TGCAGTGCGTCAGAAGGACACACTGAAGCTTTCTTT.

The rearrangement uses TRBV7-8 and TRBJ1-6; possibly TRBD1 for D (6 bases). Trimming left V 1 base short and J 10 bases short, with 14 bases between. Germline lookup yields CDR1 SGHVS and CDR2 FQNEAQ. The CDR3 sequence is 15 residues long. In DNA, the CDR3 is TGTGCCAGCAGCTTAGATAAACAGGGTAGCTCACCCCTCCACTTT. Protein sequence: CASSLDKQGSSPLHF.

The CDR3 nucleotides read TGTGCCAGCACCCAGGGGAGCTCTGGAAACACCATATATTTT. Protein: CASTQGSSGNTIYF. This chain uses TRBV18 with TRBJ1-3; TRBD1 is a possible D gene (6 bases). V was shortened by 8 bases and J by 0 bases, with 11 bases between the two germline ends. CDR1 KGHSH and CDR2 LQKENI come from the germline V gene. The CDR3 spans 14 residues. Drawing the rest from reference TRBV18 and TRBJ1-3, the complete variable domain is NAGVMQNPRHLVRRRGQEARLRCSPMKGHSHVYWYRQLPEEGLKFMVYLQKENIIDESGMPKERFSAEFPKEGPSILRIQQVVRGDSAAYFCASTQGSSGNTIYFGEGSWLTVV.

This clonotype was observed a handful of times. This chain joins TRBV6-1 and TRBJ1-5; D perhaps matches TRBD1 (5 bases). Germline V gives CDR1 MNHNS, CDR2 SASEGT. This CDR3 has 17 residues. Trimming removed 0 bases from V and 2 bases from J, with 14 bases in between. CDR3 residues: CASSEALAGAGNQPQHF. For the CDR3, the DNA is TGTGCCAGCAGTGAAGCGCTTGCCGGGGCGGGCAATCAGCCCCAGCATTTT.

The gene calls are TRBV18 and TRBJ1-3; 7 bases align to TRBD1. The germline CDR1 and CDR2 sequences are KGHSH and LQKENI. The CDR3 sequence is 13 residues long. Trimming took 6 bases from V and 11 from J; bases not matched to a gene: 10. CDR3 in DNA: TGTGCCAGCTCGTCAACTCGGACAGGCCCCATATATTTT. This codes for CASSSTRTGPIYF.

This clonotype turned up a few times. The genes are TRBV7-2 and TRBJ2-7; D ambiguous. The germline V gene has CDR1 SGHTA and CDR2 FQGNSA. CDR3 size: 13 residues. Trimming left V 1 base short and J 3 bases short, with 7 bases between. This CDR3 is CASSLGPGYEQYV. CDR3 DNA: TGTGCCAGCAGCTTAGGACCCGGCTACGAGCAGTACGTC.

The chain uses TRBV28 and TRBJ2-3; D may match TRBD1 or TRBD2 (6 bases each). The CDR3 is 14 residues long. Trimming pared 2 bases from V and 5 bases from J, leaving 11 bases between. Germline V gene sequence: CDR1 MDHEN, CDR2 SYDVKM. The CDR3 here is CASSLVGGQDTQYF. For the CDR3, the DNA is TGTGCCAGCAGTTTAGTCGGGGGACAAGATACGCAGTATTTT. Full variable domain (missing parts from reference TRBV28 and TRBJ2-3): DVKVTQSSRYLVKRTGEKVFLECVQDMDHENMFWYRQDPGLGLRLIYFSYDVKMKEKGDIPEGYSVSREKKERFSLILESASTNQTSMYLCASSLVGGQDTQYFGPGTRLTVL.

This clonotype was observed a handful of times. J is TRBJ1-2 and V is TRBV19, with 7 positions matching TRBD1. The germline V gene encodes CDR1 LNHDA and CDR2 SQIVND (reference sequence). The CDR3 contains 15 residues. V shed 7 bases, J shed 4 bases, and the junction held 12 bases outside the gene matches. In nucleotides, the CDR3 is TGTGCCAGTATAGGGTTCCGGGACAGCTTCTATGGCTACACCTTC. This sequence encodes CASIGFRDSFYGYTF.

This clonotype was counted many times. CDR3 sequence: CATRTGSMGANVLTF. CDR3 nucleotides: TGTGCCACCCGGACAGGGTCCATGGGGGCCAACGTCCTGACTTTC. V and J are TRBV10-3 and TRBJ2-6, with 8 bases fitting TRBD1. This CDR3 region has 15 residues. Germline CDR1 and CDR2: ENHRY and SYGVKD. The trim removed 10 bases at V and 4 bases at J, leaving 9 bases unmatched.

The V and J genes are TRBV20-1 and TRBJ1-1; D unclear. The V gene's germline CDR1 is DFQATT and CDR2 SNEGSKA (reference sequence). This CDR3 has 11 residues. V was cut by 7 bases and J by 2 bases, with 8 bases left in between. CDR3 protein: CSGLGNTEAFF. CDR3 bases: TGCAGTGGGCTGGGAAACACTGAAGCTTTCTTT.

The V call is TRBV7-2, the J call TRBJ1-5; D unclear. The CDR3 extends over 14 amino acids. CDR1 is SGHTA and CDR2 is FQGNSA in the germline V gene. V shed 5 bases and J shed 9 bases, with 17 bases lying between them. CDR3 DNA sequence: TGTGCCAGCAGCCCAACGGCCGATCATGGGCCCCAGCATTTT. Its translation: CASSPTADHGPQHF.

The chain has TRBV6-6 and TRBJ2-4; unclear D gene. Germline values: CDR1 MNHNY, CDR2 SVGAGI (reference sequence). The CDR3 covers 16 residues. Trimming left V 5 bases short and J 1 base short, with 15 bases between. The CDR3 bases are TGTGCCAGCAGTCCCAGGCCCCTGGGGGCCAAAAACATTCAGTACTTC. This sequence encodes CASSPRPLGAKNIQYF.

The V call is TRBV7-8, the J call TRBJ2-4, with D possibly being TRBD1 (7 bases). The CDR3 contains 19 residues. Per the germline V gene, CDR1 is SGHVS and CDR2 is FQNEAQ. V lost 3 bases, J lost 0 bases, and 21 bases lay in between. Written as DNA, the CDR3 is TGTGCCAGCAGCTTTTGGGAGGACAGGCCATCAATAGCCAAAAACATTCAGTACTTC. Amino acid sequence: CASSFWEDRPSIAKNIQYF.

The chain couples TRBV3-1 to TRBJ2-1; unclear D gene. Germline V gene sequence: CDR1 LGHDT, CDR2 YNNKEL (reference sequence). The CDR3 is 16 amino acids. Trimming pared 0 bases from V and 6 bases from J, leaving 15 bases between. The chain's CDR3 is CASSQDAAGLINEQFF. The CDR3 DNA reads as TGTGCCAGCAGCCAAGATGCCGCTGGGCTAATCAATGAGCAGTTCTTC.

This clonotype was seen many times. V and J are TRBV6-5 and TRBJ1-4; TRBD1 matches at 9 bases. This CDR3 comprises 15 residues. CDR1 MNHEY and CDR2 SVGAGI come from the germline V gene. V gave up 3 bases and J gave up 5 bases; unmatched junction bases: 4. CDR3 residues: CASSYETGGNEKLFF. The CDR3 DNA follows: TGTGCCAGCAGTTATGAGACAGGGGGAAATGAAAAACTGTTTTTT.